A single sample gave rise to the 24 T cell receptor beta chains below, sequenced in a study of T cell responses to AZD1222 COVID-19 vaccine. Generated by immunoSEQ multiplex PCR, the TCRdb table keeps only in-frame clones and is missing some. The sample shows tens of thousands of clones, about 91% of them seen only once. The sequencing used peripheral blood, collected 28 days after the second dose of the MenACWY control vaccine. Receptors originate from an adult who received the MenACWY meningococcal vaccine as a control.

This clone was recorded only once. This chain connects TRBV5-1 to TRBJ2-6; 7 bases map to TRBD1. The CDR3 sequence is 17 residues long. Germline-derived CDR1 and CDR2 are SGHRS and YFSETQ. The junction had 7 bases not matched to a gene; V was cut back by 4 bases and J by 0 bases. The CDR3, as DNA: TGCGCCAGCAGCCTACGGGACAGAAGCTCTGGGGCCAACGTCCTGACTTTC. Translating gives CASSLRDRSSGANVLTF.

The chain combines TRBV6-5 with TRBJ2-3; D not resolved. The CDR3 runs 11 residues. The V and J ends lost 6 bases and 2 bases respectively, with 3 bases between them. Germline V CDR1 and CDR2: MNHEY, SVGAGI. CDR3 sequence reads: CASSLTDTQYF. For the CDR3, the DNA is TGTGCCAGCAGCCTCACAGATACGCAGTATTTT.

The genes are TRBV9 and TRBJ1-4; the D is unclear. V dropped 4 bases and J dropped 2 bases, with 9 bases sitting between them. The CDR3 has 14 amino acids. Germline V gene data show CDR1 as SGDLS and CDR2 as YYNGEE. Here the CDR3 reads CASSPRRTNEKLFF. For the CDR3, the DNA is TGTGCCAGCAGCCCCAGGCGCACTAATGAAAAACTGTTTTTT.

This chain links TRBV20-1 with TRBJ2-7; D is unclear. Trimming removed 3 bases from V and 4 bases from J, with 7 bases in between. Germline V lookup: CDR1 DFQATT, CDR2 SNEGSKA (reference sequence). This CDR3 contains 11 residues. CDR3 protein: CSASPAYEQYF. Here the CDR3 DNA reads TGCAGTGCTAGTCCAGCGTACGAGCAGTACTTC.

This chain uses TRBV27 with TRBJ2-7; TRBD1 matches 7 bases. The V and J ends lost 4 bases and 3 bases, in that order; junction bases with no gene match: 12. The CDR3 length is 16 residues. CDR1 is MNHEY and CDR2 is SMNVEV in the germline V gene (reference sequence). The CDR3 reads CASSSRGLGSYYEQYF. The CDR3 DNA reads TGTGCCAGCAGTTCTAGGGGGCTCGGGTCTTACTACGAGCAGTACTTC.

CDR3 region: CSVPGQANYGYTF. The CDR3 DNA follows: TGCAGCGTCCCGGGACAGGCTAACTATGGCTACACCTTC. The rearrangement uses TRBV29-1 and TRBJ1-2, with 8 bases that match TRBD1. CDR1 is SQVTM, CDR2 ANQGSEA, per germline. Trimming cost V 6 bases and J 0 bases; bases outside gene matches: 3. The CDR3 has 13 amino acids.

This clone is classed as large. The chain couples TRBV10-2 to TRBJ1-2; perhaps TRBD1 as D (5 bases). CDR1 is WSHSY, CDR2 SAAADI, per germline. The CDR3 covers 14 residues. V was clipped by 0 bases and J by 4 bases, with 9 bases between them. The CDR3 nucleotides are TGCGCCAGCAGTGAGTCTTCGACAGTCTATGGCTACACCTTC. The encoded protein is CASSESSTVYGYTF.

The sample holds a few counts of this clone. This chain uses TRBV6-1 with TRBJ1-4, with 8 bases aligning to TRBD1. The CDR3 contains 14 residues. With V trimmed by 1 base and J by 7 bases, 2 bases remained unmatched. The germline V gene encodes CDR1 MNHNS and CDR2 SASEGT. The CDR3 region has the DNA TGTGCCAGCAGTGAAGGGACAGGGTTTGAAAAACTGTTTTTT. It is translated as CASSEGTGFEKLFF.

The rearrangement joins TRBV5-6 to TRBJ2-3, with a tentative D call TRBD2 (5 bases). The length of the CDR3 is 14 residues. V lost 4 bases and J 3 bases, leaving 12 bases between the germline ends. Looked up from germline, CDR1 is SGHDT and CDR2 is YYEEEE. The CDR3 sequence is CASSATRVTDTQYF. In DNA form, the CDR3 reads TGTGCCAGCAGCGCAACTAGGGTTACAGATACGCAGTATTTT. The variable domain in full, with the rest retrieved from reference TRBV5-6 and TRBJ2-3, is DAGVTQSPTHLIKTRGQQVTLRCSPKSGHDTVSWYQQALGQGPQFIFQYYEEEERQRGNFPDRFSGHQFPNYSSELNVNALLLGDSALYLCASSATRVTDTQYFGPGTRLTVL.

The genes are TRBV19 and TRBJ1-6; a possible D gene is TRBD1 (6 bases). Deletions cut 5 bases from V and 0 bases from J, with 14 bases between. Germline V gene data show CDR1 as LNHDA and CDR2 as SQIVND (reference sequence). The CDR3 is made up of 17 amino acids. This CDR3 reads CASSPDRPSSYNSPLHF. DNA of the CDR3: TGTGCCAGTAGTCCGGACAGACCAAGCTCCTATAATTCACCCCTCCACTTT.

The V and J genes are TRBV19 and TRBJ1-5, with 8 bases aligning to TRBD1. With 6 bases clipped from V and 6 bases from J, the junction kept 7 bases outside the gene matches. Per the germline V gene, CDR1 is LNHDA and CDR2 is SQIVND (reference sequence). The CDR3 is made up of 14 amino acids. CDR3 region: CASSPTGGSQPQHF. In nucleotides, the CDR3 is TGTGCCAGTAGCCCTACAGGGGGGAGTCAGCCCCAGCATTTT.

The chain combines TRBV4-3 with TRBJ1-4; TRBD1 matches 7 bases. Germline values: CDR1 LGHNA, CDR2 YSLEER. This CDR3 contains 15 residues. V lost 2 bases and J lost 7; bases outside the gene matches: 7. CDR3 in amino acids: CASSQHRGNGEKLFF. CDR3 nucleotide sequence: TGCGCCAGCAGCCAACACAGGGGAAACGGTGAAAAACTGTTTTTT.

The chain links TRBV12-3 or TRBV12-4 to TRBJ1-1; unclear D gene. The CDR3 is 11 amino acids. Trimming removed 3 bases at V and 8 bases at J, with 7 bases between. The CDR3 region has the DNA TGTGCCAGCAGTTTCCGGAACGAAGCTTTCTTT. Encoded protein: CASSFRNEAFF.

The rearrangement uses TRBV15 and TRBJ1-1, with D unresolved. Germline V gene sequence: CDR1 LNHNV, CDR2 YYDKDF (reference sequence). Between the trimmed V and J ends, which lost 3 bases and 0 bases, there was a span of 8 bases. The CDR3 loop spans 14 amino acids. The CDR3 nucleotides read TGTGCCACCAGCAGTACACCGATGAACACTGAAGCTTTCTTT. This codes for CATSSTPMNTEAFF.

The chain recombines TRBV5-5 with TRBJ2-6; D is unclear. The V end lost 0 bases, the J end lost 1 base, and 8 bases lay between the germline ends. The germline V gene has CDR1 SGHKS and CDR2 YYEKEE (reference sequence). This CDR3 has 16 amino acids. CDR3 in amino acids: CASSLAMASGANVLTF. CDR3 nucleotide sequence: TGTGCCAGCAGCTTGGCCATGGCTTCTGGGGCCAACGTCCTGACTTTC.

The chain joins TRBV10-3 to TRBJ2-7; 8 bases map to TRBD2. The V and J ends lost 3 bases and 4 bases, in that order; junction bases with no gene match: 8. The CDR3 is 15 residues long. Looked up from germline, CDR1 is ENHRY and CDR2 is SYGVKD. Written as DNA, the CDR3 is TGTGCCATCAGTGAACCGGGACTAGTTGGTTACGAGCAGTACTTC. Protein sequence: CAISEPGLVGYEQYF.

The rearrangement links TRBV9 to TRBJ2-2, with D perhaps given as TRBD1 or TRBD2 (6 bases each). In germline, CDR1 is SGDLS, CDR2 YYNGEE. V was cut by 0 bases and J by 3 bases, with 12 bases left in between. The CDR3 has 16 amino acids. This CDR3 reads CASSVAGGQYTGELFF. For the CDR3, the DNA is TGTGCCAGCAGCGTAGCTGGGGGGCAGTACACCGGGGAGCTGTTTTTT.

This clone was observed a single time. The J gene is TRBJ2-4, the V gene TRBV19; no clear D gene. CDR1 is LNHDA, CDR2 SQIVND, per germline (reference sequence). This CDR3 spans 14 amino acids. Trimming removed 11 bases at V and 5 bases at J, with 19 bases between. The CDR3 nucleotides are TGTGCCTCTCACTCCCCGGGTGGGGAAAACATTCAGTACTTC. Protein: CASHSPGGENIQYF.

The chain is built from TRBV5-1 and TRBJ2-4; D is possibly TRBD2 (5 bases). CDR1 is SGHRS, CDR2 YFSETQ, per germline. Between the trimmed V and J ends, which lost 0 bases and 3 bases, there was a span of 13 bases. The CDR3 sequence is 16 residues long. DNA for the CDR3: TGCGCCAGCAGCTTGGATGGGAATGGAGGCAAAAACATTCAGTACTTC. It codes for CASSLDGNGGKNIQYF.

This clone came up once. The V and J genes are TRBV30 and TRBJ2-7; 12 bases map to TRBD1. The CDR3 is 17 amino acids. The germline gives CDR1 GTSNPN, CDR2 SVGIG (reference sequence). With 4 bases clipped from V and 4 bases from J, the junction kept 14 bases outside the gene matches. CDR3 coding DNA: TGTGCCTGGATTGCCGCCGGGACAGGGGGCCTGGGATACGAGCAGTACTTC. Its protein product is CAWIAAGTGGLGYEQYF.

The chain employs TRBV4-1 and TRBJ2-3, with a tentative D call TRBD1 (7 bases). V was cut by 1 base and J by 4 bases, with 21 bases left in between. The germline V gene encodes CDR1 MGHRA and CDR2 YSYEKL. CDR3 length equals 18 residues. The CDR3 nucleotides are TGCGCCAGCAGCCAAGGGCCCCTGAGGGGGCGGGGTCCAGATACGCAGTATTTT. It translates to CASSQGPLRGRGPDTQYF.

The table lists this clone with a few counts. The rearrangement joins TRBV5-5 to TRBJ1-5; no definite D call. CDR1 is SGHKS, CDR2 YYEKEE, per germline (reference sequence). This CDR3 is 14 amino acids long. The V end was cut by 2 bases, the J end by 2 bases, with 8 bases between. The CDR3 spells CASSLTEGNQPQHF. In DNA, the CDR3 is TGTGCCAGCAGCTTAACGGAGGGCAATCAGCCCCAGCATTTT.

This chain joins TRBV5-1 and TRBJ1-4; 8 bases fit TRBD1. The CDR3 spans 15 residues. CDR1 and CDR2 (germline): SGHRS, YFSETQ. The V segment lost 4 bases and the J segment 5 bases; nucleotides outside the gene matches: 7. The CDR3 is CASSAQQGENEKLFF. The CDR3 DNA sequence: TGCGCCAGCAGCGCACAACAGGGGGAGAATGAAAAACTGTTTTTT.

The V call is TRBV27, the J call TRBJ2-7; the D is unclear. The germline V and J ends were trimmed by 5 bases and 0 bases, with 5 bases remaining between them. The germline CDR1 and CDR2 sequences are MNHEY and SMNVEV (reference sequence). This CDR3 has 12 residues. Written as DNA, the CDR3 is TGTGCCAGCAGTACGCGCTCCTACGAGCAGTACTTC. Its protein is CASSTRSYEQYF.